Each of the 3 T cell receptor beta chains below was sequenced from the same sample in a study of technical replicates of blood from several donors. Sequencing was performed with immunoSEQ multiplex PCR; in TCRdb, only in-frame clones are kept and a portion is missing. The sample shows roughly 100,000 clones, 96% of them seen only once. Sequencing used T cells isolated from PBMCs. The receptors originated from a human donor in good health.

This chain uses TRBV11-2 with TRBJ2-1; 13 nucleotides line up with TRBD2. Per the germline V gene, CDR1 is SGHAT and CDR2 is FQNNGV. Trimming at V came to 6 bases and at J to 8 bases, leaving 10 bases not matched to a gene. This CDR3 is built from 16 residues. The CDR3 loop is CASRVGTSGISDEQFF. CDR3 nucleotides: TGTGCCAGCAGAGTTGGGACTAGCGGGATCAGCGATGAGCAGTTCTTC.

The chain links TRBV2 to TRBJ1-5, with TRBD1 matching over 8 bases. The CDR3 covers 14 residues. From germline, CDR1 is SNHLY and CDR2 FYNNEI. Trimming took 6 bases from V and 6 from J; bases not matched to a gene: 7. The CDR3 loop reads CASSLGQGIQPQHF. CDR3 DNA sequence: TGTGCCAGCAGCCTCGGACAGGGTATTCAGCCCCAGCATTTT.

V and J are TRBV7-3 and TRBJ1-5; D possibly corresponds to TRBD1 (6 bases). The CDR3 covers 15 residues. Trimming removed 6 bases at V and 9 bases at J, with 21 bases between. CDR1 is SGHTA, CDR2 FQGTGA, per germline. The CDR3 sequence is CASSPEGGNITPQHF. The CDR3 bases are TGTGCCAGCAGTCCAGAAGGGGGAAATATCACGCCCCAGCATTTT.